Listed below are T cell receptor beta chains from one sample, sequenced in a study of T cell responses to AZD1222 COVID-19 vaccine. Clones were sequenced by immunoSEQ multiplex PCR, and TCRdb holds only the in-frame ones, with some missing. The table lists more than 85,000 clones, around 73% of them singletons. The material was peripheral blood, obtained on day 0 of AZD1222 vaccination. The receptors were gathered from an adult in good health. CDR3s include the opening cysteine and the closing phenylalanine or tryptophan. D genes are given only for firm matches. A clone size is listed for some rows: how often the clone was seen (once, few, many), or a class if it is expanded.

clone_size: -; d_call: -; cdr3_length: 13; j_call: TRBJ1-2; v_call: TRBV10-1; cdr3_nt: TGCGCCAGCAGTGCAGGGATTAACTATGGCTACACCTTC; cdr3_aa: CASSAGINYGYTF
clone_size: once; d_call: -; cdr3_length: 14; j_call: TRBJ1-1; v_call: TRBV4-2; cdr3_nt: TGTGCCAGCAGCCAAGCCCGCCTGGACACTGAAGCTTTCTTT; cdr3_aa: CASSQARLDTEAFF
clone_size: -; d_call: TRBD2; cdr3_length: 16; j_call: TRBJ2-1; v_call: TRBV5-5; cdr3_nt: TGTGCCAGCAGCTTGAACAGCGGGAGGGCCATAGATGAGCAGTTCTTC; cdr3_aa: CASSLNSGRAIDEQFF
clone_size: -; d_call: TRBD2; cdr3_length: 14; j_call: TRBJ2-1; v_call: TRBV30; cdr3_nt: TGTGCCTGGAATGGACTAGCGTCTTACAATGAGCAGTTCTTC; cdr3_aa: CAWNGLASYNEQFF
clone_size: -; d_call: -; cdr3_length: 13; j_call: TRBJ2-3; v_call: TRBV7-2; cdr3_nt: TGTGCCAGCAGCTTAGCGTTTGGGGATACGCAGTATTTT; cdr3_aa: CASSLAFGDTQYF
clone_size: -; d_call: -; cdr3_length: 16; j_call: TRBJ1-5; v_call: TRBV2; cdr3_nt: TGTGCCAGCAGTGAAATAAGGGGCTTAAGCAATCAGCCCCAGCATTTT; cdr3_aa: CASSEIRGLSNQPQHF
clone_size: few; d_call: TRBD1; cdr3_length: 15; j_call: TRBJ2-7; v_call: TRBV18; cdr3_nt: TGTGCCAGCTCCACCAAGGGGACAGGAGCCTACGAGCAGTACTTC; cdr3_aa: CASSTKGTGAYEQYF
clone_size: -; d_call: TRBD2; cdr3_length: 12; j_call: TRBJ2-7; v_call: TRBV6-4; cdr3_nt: TGTGCCAGCAGTGGCCCGGGGGGCGAGCAGTACTTC; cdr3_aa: CASSGPGGEQYF
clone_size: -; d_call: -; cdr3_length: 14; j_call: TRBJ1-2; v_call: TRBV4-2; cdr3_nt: TGTGCCAGCAGCCCGTACCGACACCTATATGGCTACACCTTC; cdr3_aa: CASSPYRHLYGYTF
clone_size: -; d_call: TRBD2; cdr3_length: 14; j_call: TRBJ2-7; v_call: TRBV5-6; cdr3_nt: TGTGCCAGCAGCTTGGTTAGCGGGAGTGGCGAGCAGTACTTC; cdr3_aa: CASSLVSGSGEQYF
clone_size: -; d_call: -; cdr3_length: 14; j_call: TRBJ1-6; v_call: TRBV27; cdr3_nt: TGTGCCAGCAGTTTATCAGGGGTTGGTTCACCCCTCCACTTT; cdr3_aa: CASSLSGVGSPLHF
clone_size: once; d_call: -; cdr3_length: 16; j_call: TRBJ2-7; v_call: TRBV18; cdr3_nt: TGTGCCAGCTCACCATTTCACGGGCAGGCGTCCTACGAGCAGTACTTC; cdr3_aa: CASSPFHGQASYEQYF
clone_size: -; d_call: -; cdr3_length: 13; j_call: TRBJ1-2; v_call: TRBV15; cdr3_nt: TGTGCCACCAGTGGAGGGGCCAACTATGGCTACACCTTC; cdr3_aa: CATSGGANYGYTF
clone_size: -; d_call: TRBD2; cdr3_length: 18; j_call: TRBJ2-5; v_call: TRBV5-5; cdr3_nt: TGTGCCAGCAGCTTGGGACTAGCGGGAATGATTGGTGAAGAGACCCAGTACTTC; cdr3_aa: CASSLGLAGMIGEETQYF
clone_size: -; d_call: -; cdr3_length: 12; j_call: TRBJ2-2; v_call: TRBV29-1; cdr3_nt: TGCAGCGTTGAGCGGCCCACCGGGGAGCTGTTTTTT; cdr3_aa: CSVERPTGELFF
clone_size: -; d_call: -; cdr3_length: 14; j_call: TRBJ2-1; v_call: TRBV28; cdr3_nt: TGTGCCAGCAGTTCCCCGGACTCACACAATGAGCAGTTCTTC; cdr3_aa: CASSSPDSHNEQFF
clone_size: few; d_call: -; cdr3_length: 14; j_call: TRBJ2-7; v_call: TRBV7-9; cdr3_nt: TGTGCCAGCAGCTTAGAGTTTCTAGCCTCCGAGCAGTACTTC; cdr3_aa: CASSLEFLASEQYF
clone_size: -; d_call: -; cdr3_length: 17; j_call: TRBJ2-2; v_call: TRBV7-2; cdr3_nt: TGTGCCAGCAGCCAGTTGGGGCACCGGTGGGGCACCGGGGAGCTGTTTTTT; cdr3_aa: CASSQLGHRWGTGELFF
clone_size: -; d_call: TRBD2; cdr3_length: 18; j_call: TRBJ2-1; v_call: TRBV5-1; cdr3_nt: TGCGCCAGCAGCTTGGCCGGGCTAGCGGGGGGATCCTACAATGAGCAGTTCTTC; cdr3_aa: CASSLAGLAGGSYNEQFF
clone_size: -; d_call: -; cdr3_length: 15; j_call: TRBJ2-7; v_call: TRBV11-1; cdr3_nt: TGTGCCAGCAGCGAGGGGCCGAACAGGCTCTACGAGCAGTACTTC; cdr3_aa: CASSEGPNRLYEQYF
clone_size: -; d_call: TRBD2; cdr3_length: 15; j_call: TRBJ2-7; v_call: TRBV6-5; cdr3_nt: TGTGCCAGCAGTCCAGAGGGACTAGTAAGCTACGAGCAGTACTTC; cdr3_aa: CASSPEGLVSYEQYF
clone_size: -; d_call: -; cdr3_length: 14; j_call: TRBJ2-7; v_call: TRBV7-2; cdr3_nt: TGTGCCAGCAGCTTAGAACGGGCCCTCTACGAGCAGTACTTC; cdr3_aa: CASSLERALYEQYF
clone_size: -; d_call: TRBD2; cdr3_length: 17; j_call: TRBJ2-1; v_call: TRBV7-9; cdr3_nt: TGTGCCAGCAGCTCACAAAGAGTAGCGGGAGCTCGGAATGAGCAGTTCTTC; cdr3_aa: CASSSQRVAGARNEQFF
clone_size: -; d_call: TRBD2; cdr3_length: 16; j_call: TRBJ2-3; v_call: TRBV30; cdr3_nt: TGTGCCTGGACCGGGGGGAGTAGCGGGCCCACAGATACGCAGTATTTT; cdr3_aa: CAWTGGSSGPTDTQYF
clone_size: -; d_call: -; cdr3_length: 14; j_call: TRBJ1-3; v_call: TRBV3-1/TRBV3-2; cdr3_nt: TGTGCCAGCAGCCCGCGGAGCTCTGGAAACACCATATATTTT; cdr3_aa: CASSPRSSGNTIYF
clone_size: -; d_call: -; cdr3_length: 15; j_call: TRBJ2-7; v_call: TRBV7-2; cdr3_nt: TGTGCCAGCAGCTTGGACCTAACGGGAGCAGACGAGCAGTACTTC; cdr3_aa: CASSLDLTGADEQYF
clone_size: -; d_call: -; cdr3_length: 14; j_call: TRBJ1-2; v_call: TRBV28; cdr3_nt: TGTGCCAGCAGGCCGGTGGGGAATAACTATGGCTACACCTTC; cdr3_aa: CASRPVGNNYGYTF
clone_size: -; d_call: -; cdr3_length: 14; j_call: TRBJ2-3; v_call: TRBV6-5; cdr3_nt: TGTGCCAGCACCAGCCCAGGGGTTTGGGATACGCAGTATTTT; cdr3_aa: CASTSPGVWDTQYF
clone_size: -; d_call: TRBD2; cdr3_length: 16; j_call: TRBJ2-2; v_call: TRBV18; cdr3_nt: TGTGCCAGCTCACCTCCGGGACTAGCGGGCACCGGGGAGCTGTTTTTT; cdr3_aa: CASSPPGLAGTGELFF
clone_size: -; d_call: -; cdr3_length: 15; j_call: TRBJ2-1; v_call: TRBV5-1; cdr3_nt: TGCGCCAGCAGCTTGGAACGGCGGGACTACAATGAGCAGTTCTTC; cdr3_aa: CASSLERRDYNEQFF
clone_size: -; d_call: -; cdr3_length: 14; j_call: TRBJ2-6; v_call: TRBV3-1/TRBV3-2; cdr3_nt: TGTGCCAGCAGACCTACCGGGGGGGCCAACGTCCTGACTTTC; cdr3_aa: CASRPTGGANVLTF
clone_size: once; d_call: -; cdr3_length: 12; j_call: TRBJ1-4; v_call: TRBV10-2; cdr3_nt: TGCGCCAGCAGTGGGATAAATGAAAAACTGTTTTTT; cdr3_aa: CASSGINEKLFF
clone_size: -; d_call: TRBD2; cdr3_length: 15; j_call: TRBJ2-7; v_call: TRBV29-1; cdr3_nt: TGCAGCGTGCCGGGACTAGCGGGAGGCTCCTACGAGCAGTACTTC; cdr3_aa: CSVPGLAGGSYEQYF
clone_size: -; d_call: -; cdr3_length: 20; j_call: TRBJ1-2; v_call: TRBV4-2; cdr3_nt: TGTGCCAGCAGCCAAGATAATGGGCCTGGGAGGGTCGGAGCTAACTATGGCTACACCTTC; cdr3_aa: CASSQDNGPGRVGANYGYTF
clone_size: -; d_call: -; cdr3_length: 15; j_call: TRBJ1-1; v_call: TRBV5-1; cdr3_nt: TGCGCCAGCAGCTGGGGACGGGCGGGTGTCACTGAAGCTTTCTTT; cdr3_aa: CASSWGRAGVTEAFF
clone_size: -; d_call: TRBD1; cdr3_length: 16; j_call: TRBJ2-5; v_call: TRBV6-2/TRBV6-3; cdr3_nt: TGTGCCAGCAGTTACCTGGGCCCGGGACAGCAAGAGACCCAGTACTTC; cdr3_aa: CASSYLGPGQQETQYF
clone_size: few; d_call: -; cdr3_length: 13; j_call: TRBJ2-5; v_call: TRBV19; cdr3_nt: TGTGCCAGTAGCCCCCCACACCAAGAGACCCAGTACTTC; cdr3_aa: CASSPPHQETQYF
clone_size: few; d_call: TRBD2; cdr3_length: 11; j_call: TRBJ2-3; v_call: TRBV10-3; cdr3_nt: TGTGCCATCCGAGCGGGGTATACGCAGTATTTT; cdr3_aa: CAIRAGYTQYF
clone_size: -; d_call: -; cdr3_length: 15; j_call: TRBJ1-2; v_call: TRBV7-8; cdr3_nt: TGTGCCAGCAGCTCTACCCGGGGGGCTAACTATGGCTACACCTTC; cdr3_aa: CASSSTRGANYGYTF
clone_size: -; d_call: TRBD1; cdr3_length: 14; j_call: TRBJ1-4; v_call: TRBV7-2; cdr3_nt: TGTGCCAGCATCAAGGACAGGGGGGGTGGAGAACTGTTTTTT; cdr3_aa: CASIKDRGGGELFF
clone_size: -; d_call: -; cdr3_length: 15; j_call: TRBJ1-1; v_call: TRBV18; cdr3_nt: TGTGCCAGCTCACCCCATTCCATTAGGGAGGGTGAAGCTTTCTTT; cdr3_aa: CASSPHSIREGEAFF
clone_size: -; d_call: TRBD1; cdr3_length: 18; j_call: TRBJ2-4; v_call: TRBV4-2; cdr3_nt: TGTGCCAGCAGCCAAGATGGACAGGGCCCACGTTCTAGGAACATTCAGTACTTC; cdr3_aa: CASSQDGQGPRSRNIQYF
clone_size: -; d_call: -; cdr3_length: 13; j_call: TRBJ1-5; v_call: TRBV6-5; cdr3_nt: TGTGCCAGCACCCTGGACACCTATCAGCCCCAGCATTTT; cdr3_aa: CASTLDTYQPQHF
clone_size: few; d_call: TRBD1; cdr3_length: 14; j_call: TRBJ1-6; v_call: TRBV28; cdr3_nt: TGTGCCAGCACCAGGACAGGATATAATTCACCCCTCCACTTT; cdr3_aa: CASTRTGYNSPLHF
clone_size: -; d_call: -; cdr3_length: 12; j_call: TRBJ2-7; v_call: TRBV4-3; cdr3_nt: TGCGCCAGCAGCCAAGGACAGAATGAGCAGTACTTC; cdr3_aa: CASSQGQNEQYF
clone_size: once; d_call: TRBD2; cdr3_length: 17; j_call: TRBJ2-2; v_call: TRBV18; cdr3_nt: TGTGCCAGCTCACCCCGGACTAGCGGGAGAGGGACCGGGGAGCTGTTTTTT; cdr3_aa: CASSPRTSGRGTGELFF